The 27 T cell receptor beta chains reported below all come from one sample, sequenced in a study of shared clonotypes between healthy human individuals. Produced via immunoSEQ multiplex PCR; TCRdb's table is partial and in-frame only. The sample contains 470,000 or so clones, roughly 80% of which appear only once. Sequencing input: PBMCs. Every receptor here comes from a middle-aged woman in good health. Some clones in this sample may be carry-over from other donors' samples.

The chain links TRBV29-1 to TRBJ1-2; TRBD1 is a possible D gene (6 bases). Deletions cut 6 bases from V and 8 bases from J, with 22 bases between. Germline CDR1 SQVTM, CDR2 ANQGSEA. CDR3 length: 14 residues. The CDR3 sequence: CSVHLPGEVAGYTF. DNA of the CDR3: TGCAGCGTGCACCTGCCAGGGGAGGTTGCGGGCTACACCTTC.

The CDR3 region has the DNA TGCGCCAGCAGCTTGCAGTCAACCTCCTACGAGCAGTACTTC. Its protein is CASSLQSTSYEQYF. The V gene is TRBV5-1, the J gene TRBJ2-7, with unresolved D. Germline V gene sequence: CDR1 SGHRS, CDR2 YFSETQ. The CDR3 has 14 amino acids. With 1 base removed from V and 0 bases from J, the gap between germline ends came to 8 bases. Full variable domain (missing parts from reference TRBV5-1 and TRBJ2-7): KAGVTQTPRYLIKTRGQQVTLSCSPISGHRSVSWYQQTPGQGLQFLFEYFSETQRNKGNFPGRFSGRQFSNSRSEMNVSTLELGDSALYLCASSLQSTSYEQYFGPGTRLTVT.

The rearrangement uses TRBV11-2 and TRBJ2-2, with D unclear. Germline V CDR1 and CDR2: SGHAT, FQNNGV. This CDR3 spans 17 amino acids. V shed 3 bases and J shed 9 bases, with 23 bases lying between them. This CDR3 is CASSFLRYSPDRRELFF. CDR3 sequence (DNA): TGTGCCAGCAGCTTTCTACGATACAGTCCGGATAGGAGGGAGCTGTTTTTT. The whole variable domain, remainder taken from reference TRBV11-2 and TRBJ2-2, is EAGVAQSPRYKIIEKRQSVAFWCNPISGHATLYWYQQILGQGPKLLIQFQNNGVVDDSQLPKDRFSAERLKGVDSTLKIQPAKLEDSAVYLCASSFLRYSPDRRELFFGEGSRLTVL.

The chain has TRBV28 and TRBJ1-2; D is uncertain. Trimming removed 7 bases at V and 1 base at J, with 7 bases between. The CDR3 totals 12 residues. Germline V lookup: CDR1 MDHEN, CDR2 SYDVKM. CDR3 DNA: TGTGCCAGCAAAGTAGTTAACTATGGCTACACCTTC. This gives the protein CASKVVNYGYTF.

The rearrangement uses TRBV21-1 and TRBJ2-7. TRBV21-1 is described as a pseudogene. The CDR3 consists of 16 residues. CDR3 region: CASSLREDRRTYEQYF. In DNA form, the CDR3 reads TGTGCCAGCAGCTTAAGGGAGGACAGAAGAACCTACGAGCAGTACTTC.

The V call is TRBV11-2, the J call TRBJ2-7; D remains unclear. Germline CDR1 SGHAT, CDR2 FQNNGV. The length of the CDR3 is 14 residues. Trimming took 5 bases from V and 5 from J, leaving 16 bases between them. Written as DNA, the CDR3 is TGTGCCAGCAGCCCCGGGTCAGCGCTAAACGAGCAGTACTTC. Residues: CASSPGSALNEQYF.

This chain joins TRBV7-2 and TRBJ2-3; D is perhaps TRBD1 or TRBD2 (5 bases each). Germline-derived CDR1 and CDR2 are SGHTA and FQGNSA. The CDR3 extends over 18 amino acids. Trimming removed 6 bases from V and 0 bases from J, with 22 bases in between. DNA for the CDR3: TGTGCCAGCAGATTCCCGTCGAGGGGCAGCTCTAGCACAGATACGCAGTATTTT. This gives the protein CASRFPSRGSSSTDTQYF.

As regards this clone: The same CDR3 can be traced to other DNA sequences in this sample. This chain joins TRBV2 and TRBJ2-3, with D possibly matching TRBD1 (6 bases). This CDR3 region has 15 residues. Trimming removed 1 base from V and 1 base from J, with 9 bases in between. The V gene's germline CDR1 is SNHLY and CDR2 FYNNEI. CDR3 bases: TGTGCCAGCAGTGAAGAGGGGGTTGGCACAGATACGCAGTATTTT. This gives the protein CASSEEGVGTDTQYF.

The chain uses TRBV7-2 and TRBJ2-1; D remains ambiguous. Germline CDR1 reads SGHTA; CDR2 reads FQGNSA. This CDR3 spans 14 amino acids. V gave up 2 bases and J gave up 4 bases, with 9 bases separating them. This CDR3 is CASSLRLPYNEQFF. The CDR3 nucleotides are TGTGCCAGCAGCTTACGGCTCCCTTACAATGAGCAGTTCTTC.

The sample holds a few counts of this clone. The chain links TRBV6-4 to TRBJ2-6, with no clear D. The CDR3 sequence is 16 residues long. Germline CDR1 and CDR2: MRHNA and SNTAGT. Trimming cost V 4 bases and J 0 bases, with 10 bases left between them. The DNA of the CDR3 is TGTGCCAGCAGTGTGGGCGGCAGCTCTGGGGCCAACGTCCTGACTTTC. Protein product: CASSVGGSSGANVLTF.

CDR3: CASRGSGSDTQYF. The CDR3 nucleotides read TGTGCCAGCAGGGGTAGCGGTTCAGATACGCAGTATTTT. This sequence joins TRBV28 and TRBJ2-3, with D perhaps matching TRBD2 (6 bases). Germline lookup yields CDR1 MDHEN and CDR2 SYDVKM. This CDR3 spans 13 amino acids. Trimming cost V 6 bases and J 4 bases, with 11 bases left between them.

Worth noting for this clone: Other nucleotide sequences from this sample produce the same CDR3. V gene TRBV5-1 combines with J gene TRBJ1-1, with TRBD1 as a possible D gene (6 bases). Trimming stripped 0 bases from V and 1 base from J, with 7 bases between. This CDR3 is 14 amino acids long. Germline CDR1 reads SGHRS; CDR2 reads YFSETQ. The CDR3: CASSLGTANTEAFF. The CDR3 DNA reads TGCGCCAGCAGCTTGGGGACAGCGAACACTGAAGCTTTCTTT.

Concerning this clone: At one end, the junction sequence differs from germline, possibly due to a read error. The rearrangement uses TRBV6-6 and TRBJ2-2; 8 bases are shared with TRBD1. This CDR3 region has 16 residues. CDR1 MNHNY and CDR2 SVGAGI come from the germline V gene (reference sequence). The CDR3 is CAISPSRGRNTGELFF. The DNA for the CDR3 is TGTGCCATCAGTCCTAGCAGGGGGCGTAATACCGGGGAGCTGTTTTTT.

The rearrangement joins TRBV5-4 to TRBJ1-2; D is unclear. The CDR3 runs 13 residues. CDR1 and CDR2 from the germline V gene are SGHNT and YYREEE (reference sequence). Trimming removed 4 bases from V and 4 bases from J, with 11 bases in between. Written as DNA, the CDR3 is TGTGCCAGCAGCCCCCGGGAGCCCTATGGCTACACCTTC. This gives the protein CASSPREPYGYTF.

The V and J genes are TRBV25-1 and TRBJ1-2; weak D call: TRBD1 (5 bases). The CDR3 is 14 amino acids. CDR1 is MGHDK and CDR2 is SYGVNS in the germline V gene. Trimming removed 0 bases from V and 8 bases from J, with 13 bases in between. CDR3 nucleotide sequence: TGTGCCAGCAGTGAATATTCGGCCAGGGAGGGCTACACCTTC. This sequence encodes CASSEYSAREGYTF.

The table lists this clone with a few counts. For the CDR3, the DNA is TGCGCCAGCAGCTCACCGGGACTAGCGGATAACCAAGAGACCCAGTACTTC. Its translation: CASSSPGLADNQETQYF. The rearrangement joins TRBV5-1 to TRBJ2-5; 11 bases agree with TRBD2. Germline lookup yields CDR1 SGHRS and CDR2 YFSETQ. The CDR3 contains 17 residues. Trimming at V came to 3 bases and at J to 0 bases, leaving 7 bases not matched to a gene. The full variable domain, in which reference TRBV5-1 and TRBJ2-5 provide the parts outside the CDR3, is KAGVTQTPRYLIKTRGQQVTLSCSPISGHRSVSWYQQTPGQGLQFLFEYFSETQRNKGNFPGRFSGRQFSNSRSEMNVSTLELGDSALYLCASSSPGLADNQETQYFGPGTRLLVL.

The J gene is TRBJ1-5, the V gene TRBV28; 8 nucleotides match TRBD1. Germline assignment: CDR1 MDHEN and CDR2 SYDVKM. The CDR3 contains 16 residues. Trimming cost V 5 bases and J 4 bases; bases outside gene matches: 10. The CDR3 DNA reads TGTGCCAGCAGTAGCCCGACAGGGGATCAGAATCAGCCCCAGCATTTT. Translation: CASSSPTGDQNQPQHF.

The chain combines TRBV29-1 with TRBJ2-7; TRBD1 is a possible D gene (5 bases). The CDR3 runs to 14 residues. Germline V gene sequence: CDR1 SQVTM, CDR2 ANQGSEA. The germline V and J ends were trimmed by 3 bases and 4 bases, with 16 bases remaining between them. The CDR3 nucleotides read TGCAGCGTTGAGACCTTAAGGGGCCCTTACGAGCAGTACTTC. Amino acids: CSVETLRGPYEQYF.

The chain couples TRBV19 to TRBJ2-6, with D uncertain. From germline, CDR1 is LNHDA and CDR2 SQIVND (reference sequence). Deletions cut 5 bases from V and 4 bases from J, with 6 bases between. CDR3 size: 13 residues. CDR3 bases: TGTGCCAGTAGTCCAGCCGGGGCCAACGTCCTGACTTTC. Translating it yields CASSPAGANVLTF.

This sequence joins TRBV6-5 and TRBJ2-7, with TRBD1 matching 7 bases. Trimming took 5 bases from V and 2 from J; bases not matched to a gene: 6. Germline V lookup: CDR1 MNHEY, CDR2 SVGAGI. The CDR3 runs to 14 residues. The CDR3 bases are TGTGCCAGCAGTCACCGACAGGGAACCTACGAGCAGTACTTC. Protein sequence: CASSHRQGTYEQYF.

The chain uses TRBV6-6 and TRBJ2-2; 10 bases map to TRBD2. Germline V CDR1 and CDR2: MNHNY, SVGAGI (reference sequence). The length of the CDR3 is 14 residues. Germline trimming cut 10 bases from V and 6 bases from J; bases unmatched to any gene: 8. The DNA of the CDR3 is TGTGCCACCGAAGCGGGAGGGCGGGCCGGGGAGCTGTTTTTT. Its translation is CATEAGGRAGELFF.

This clone was seen only a few times. This chain joins TRBV9 and TRBJ2-1; D ambiguous. This CDR3 is built from 16 residues. V was pared by 4 bases and J by 3 bases, with 17 bases between. Germline V CDR1 and CDR2: SGDLS, YYNGEE. The CDR3 sequence is CASSPRTDTLYNEQFF. CDR3 nucleotides: TGTGCCAGCAGCCCCAGGACGGATACCCTCTACAATGAGCAGTTCTTC.

This clone was observed a few times. The chain joins TRBV7-2 to TRBJ1-5; tentative D call: TRBD1 (5 bases). The germline V gene has CDR1 SGHTA and CDR2 FQGNSA. V dropped 1 base and J dropped 3 bases, with 10 bases sitting between them. This CDR3 is 15 amino acids long. DNA of the CDR3: TGTGCCAGCAGCTTAGGGCGGGGACCCAATCAGCCCCAGCATTTT. It codes for CASSLGRGPNQPQHF.

This clone has a single count. The chain links TRBV6-4 to TRBJ2-3; 9 bases are a match to TRBD2. Germline values: CDR1 MRHNA, CDR2 SNTAGT. The CDR3 is 16 residues long. J gave up 2 bases and V 0 bases, and 3 bases lay outside the gene matches. The CDR3 DNA reads TGTGCCAGCAGTGACTCAGCGGGAGGCCCCACAGATACGCAGTATTTT. Its translation: CASSDSAGGPTDTQYF.

V usage is TRBV5-4 and J usage is TRBJ2-7; 7 bases map to TRBD1. V lost 1 base and J lost 1; bases outside the gene matches: 5. CDR1 is SGHNT and CDR2 is YYREEE in the germline V gene (reference sequence). The CDR3 sequence is 15 residues long. CDR3 bases: TGTGCCAGCAGCTTGTCGGAGACAGGGTCCTACGAGCAGTACTTC. This encodes CASSLSETGSYEQYF. Looking up the rest from reference TRBV5-4 and TRBJ2-7 gives the full variable domain: ETGVTQSPTHLIKTRGQQVTLRCSSQSGHNTVSWYQQALGQGPQFIFQYYREEENGRGNFPPRFSGLQFPNYSSELNVNALELDDSALYLCASSLSETGSYEQYFGPGTRLTVT.

V usage is TRBV7-9 and J usage is TRBJ2-7; D is unresolved. V gave up 5 bases and J gave up 2 bases, with 10 bases separating them. The germline V gene has CDR1 SEHNR and CDR2 FQNEAQ (reference sequence). CDR3 size: 13 residues. The CDR3 spells CASSPEITYEQYF. The CDR3 DNA is TGTGCCAGCAGCCCAGAGATTACCTACGAGCAGTACTTC.

This clone has just one count. Distinct nucleotide sequences in the sample also encode this CDR3. In DNA, the CDR3 is TGTGCCTGGAGTGTACGACGGAACACCGGGGAGCTGTTTTTT. It translates to CAWSVRRNTGELFF. The gene calls are TRBV30 and TRBJ2-2; no firm D call. This CDR3 is 14 amino acids long. V was shortened by 0 bases and J by 1 base, with 6 bases between the two germline ends. CDR1 and CDR2 from the germline V gene are GTSNPN and SVGIG (reference sequence).